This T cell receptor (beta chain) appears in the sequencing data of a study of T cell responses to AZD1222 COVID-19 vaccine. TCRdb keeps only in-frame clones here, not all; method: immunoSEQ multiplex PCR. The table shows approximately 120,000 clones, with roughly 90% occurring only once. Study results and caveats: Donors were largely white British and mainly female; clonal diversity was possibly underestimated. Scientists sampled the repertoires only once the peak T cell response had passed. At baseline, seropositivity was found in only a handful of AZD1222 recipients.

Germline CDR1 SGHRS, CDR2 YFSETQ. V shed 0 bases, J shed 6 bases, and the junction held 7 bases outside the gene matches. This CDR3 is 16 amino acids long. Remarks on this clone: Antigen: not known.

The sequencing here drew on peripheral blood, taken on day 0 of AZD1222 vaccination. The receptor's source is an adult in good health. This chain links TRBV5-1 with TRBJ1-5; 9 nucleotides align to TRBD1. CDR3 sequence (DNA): TGCGCCAGCAGCTTGGATGGACAGGGGAAAGGTCAGCCCCAGCATTTT. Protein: CASSLDGQGKGQPQHF.